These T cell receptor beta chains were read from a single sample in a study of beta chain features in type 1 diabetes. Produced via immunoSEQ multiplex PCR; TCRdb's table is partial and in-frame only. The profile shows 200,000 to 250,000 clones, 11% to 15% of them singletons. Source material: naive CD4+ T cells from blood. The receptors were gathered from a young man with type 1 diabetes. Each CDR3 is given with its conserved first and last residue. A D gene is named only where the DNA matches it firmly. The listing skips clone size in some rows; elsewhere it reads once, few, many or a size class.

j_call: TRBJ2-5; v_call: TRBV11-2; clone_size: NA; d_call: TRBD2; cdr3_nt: TGTGCCAGCAGCTCGGGACTAGCTGAGGCCAAGTACTTC; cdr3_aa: CASSSGLAEAKYF
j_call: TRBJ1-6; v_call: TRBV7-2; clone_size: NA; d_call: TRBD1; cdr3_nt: TGTGCCAGCAGCTTAGCACAGGGGGGGAATTCACCCCTCCACTTT; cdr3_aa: CASSLAQGGNSPLHF
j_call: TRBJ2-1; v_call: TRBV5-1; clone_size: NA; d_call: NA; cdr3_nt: TGCGCCAGCAGCCAGACTAGCAATGAGCAGTTCTTC; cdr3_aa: CASSQTSNEQFF
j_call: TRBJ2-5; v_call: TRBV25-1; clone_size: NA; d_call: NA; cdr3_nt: TGTGCCAGCAGTGAATCCGTGTTTACGGGAGAGACCCAGTACTTC; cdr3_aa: CASSESVFTGETQYF
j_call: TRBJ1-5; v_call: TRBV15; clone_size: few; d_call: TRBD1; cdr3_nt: TGTGCCACCAGCAGCCAGGGACAGAGTAGCAATCAGCCCCAGCATTTT; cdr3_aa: CATSSQGQSSNQPQHF
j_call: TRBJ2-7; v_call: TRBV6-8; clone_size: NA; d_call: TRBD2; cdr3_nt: TGTGCCAGCAGTTACTCCTCTGGGGGGGACGGGGAATACGAGCAGTACTTC; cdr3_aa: CASSYSSGGDGEYEQYF
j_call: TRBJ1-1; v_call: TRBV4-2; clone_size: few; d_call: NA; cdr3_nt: TGTGCCAGCAGCCAGGGCAGGCCAACTGAAGCTTTCTTT; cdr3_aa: CASSQGRPTEAFF
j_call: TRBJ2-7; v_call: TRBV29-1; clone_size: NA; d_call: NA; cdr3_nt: TGCAGCGTTATTTTTTCCGGTCGGGGGTCCTACGAGCAGTACTTC; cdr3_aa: CSVIFSGRGSYEQYF
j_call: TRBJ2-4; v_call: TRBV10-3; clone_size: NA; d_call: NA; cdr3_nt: TGTGCCATCAGCACACAGGGTGATCAAAACATTCAGTACTTC; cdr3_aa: CAISTQGDQNIQYF
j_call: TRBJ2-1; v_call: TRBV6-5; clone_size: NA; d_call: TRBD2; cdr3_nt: TGTGCCAGCAGTGTAGGACTAGCACGTGAGCAGTTCTTC; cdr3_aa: CASSVGLAREQFF
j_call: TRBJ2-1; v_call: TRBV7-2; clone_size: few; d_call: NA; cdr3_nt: TGTGCCAGCAGCTTAGAGGCAGGGATGAATGAGCAGTTCTTC; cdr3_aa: CASSLEAGMNEQFF
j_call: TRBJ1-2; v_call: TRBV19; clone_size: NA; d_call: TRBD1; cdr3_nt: TGTGCCAGTAGTCCCCCGGACAGGGATGGCTACACCTTC; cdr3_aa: CASSPPDRDGYTF
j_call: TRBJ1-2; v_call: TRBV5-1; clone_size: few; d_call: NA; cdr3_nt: TGCGCCACCTCCTCCGAGGGCAACTATGGCTACACCTTC; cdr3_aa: CATSSEGNYGYTF
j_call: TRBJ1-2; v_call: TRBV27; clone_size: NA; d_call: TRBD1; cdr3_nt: TGTGCCAGCAGTGCATGGACAGGGGGCGATGGCTACACCTTC; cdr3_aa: CASSAWTGGDGYTF
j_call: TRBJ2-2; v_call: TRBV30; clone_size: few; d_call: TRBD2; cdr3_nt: TGTGCCTGGAGTCTAGCGGGAGTGAACACCGGGGAGCTGTTTTTT; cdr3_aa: CAWSLAGVNTGELFF
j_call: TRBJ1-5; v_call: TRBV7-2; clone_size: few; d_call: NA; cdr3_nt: TGTGCCAGCAGTTTAGACGGACAGCCTAATCAGCCCCAGCATTTT; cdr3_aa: CASSLDGQPNQPQHF
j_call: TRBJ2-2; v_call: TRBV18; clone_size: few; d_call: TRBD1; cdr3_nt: TGTGCCAGCTCACCGGACAGGGGGCGCACCGGGGAGCTGTTTTTT; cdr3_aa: CASSPDRGRTGELFF
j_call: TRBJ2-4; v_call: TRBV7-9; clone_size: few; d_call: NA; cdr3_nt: TGTGCCAGCAGCTTAGGGGGCAGCGTAGCCAAAAACATTCAGTACTTC; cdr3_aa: CASSLGGSVAKNIQYF
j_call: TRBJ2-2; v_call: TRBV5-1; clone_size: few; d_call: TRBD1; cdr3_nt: TGCGCCAGCAGCTTGGTCGTCGGGACAGGGTCGGGGGAGCTGTTTTTT; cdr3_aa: CASSLVVGTGSGELFF
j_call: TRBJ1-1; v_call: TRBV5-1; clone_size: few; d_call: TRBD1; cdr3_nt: TGCGCCAGCAGCCTCGGGACGACAGGGAGGAACACTGAAGCTTTCTTT; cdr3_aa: CASSLGTTGRNTEAFF
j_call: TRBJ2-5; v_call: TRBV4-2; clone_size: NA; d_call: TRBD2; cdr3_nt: TGTGCCAGCAGCCATGACCCGCTAGCGGGGAACCAAGAGACCCAGTACTTC; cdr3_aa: CASSHDPLAGNQETQYF
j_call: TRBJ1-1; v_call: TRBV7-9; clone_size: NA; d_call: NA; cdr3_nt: TGTGCCAGCAGCTTGCGGGGGCGGGGTTTGAGCACTGAAGCTTTCTTT; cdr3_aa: CASSLRGRGLSTEAFF
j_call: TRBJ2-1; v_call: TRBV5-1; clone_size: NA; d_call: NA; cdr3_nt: TGCGCCAGCAGCTTGGGGGGACCCGCAGGGGAAGAGCAGTTCTTC; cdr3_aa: CASSLGGPAGEEQFF
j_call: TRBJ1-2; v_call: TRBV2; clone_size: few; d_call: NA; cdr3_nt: TGTGCCAGCAGTGAGAAGACAGTGCCTTCTCATGGCTACACCTTC; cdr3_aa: CASSEKTVPSHGYTF
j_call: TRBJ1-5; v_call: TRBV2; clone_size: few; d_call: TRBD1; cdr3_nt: TGTGCCAGCGGACAGGATAGCAATCAGCCCCAGCATTTT; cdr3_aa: CASGQDSNQPQHF
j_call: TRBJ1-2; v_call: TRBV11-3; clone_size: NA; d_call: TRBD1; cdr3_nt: TGTGCCAGCTCAATGACAGGGGGCGGCTACACCTTC; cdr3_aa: CASSMTGGGYTF
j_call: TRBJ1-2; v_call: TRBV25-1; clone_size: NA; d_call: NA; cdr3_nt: TGTGCCAGCAGTGAATATCGGCAGGGCCCCCCTTTTAACTATGGCTACACCTTC; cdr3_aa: CASSEYRQGPPFNYGYTF
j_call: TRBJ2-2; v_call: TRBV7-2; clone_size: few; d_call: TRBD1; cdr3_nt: TGTGCCAGCAGCTTGAAGACAGGGGGCCCCGGGGAGCTGTTTTTT; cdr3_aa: CASSLKTGGPGELFF
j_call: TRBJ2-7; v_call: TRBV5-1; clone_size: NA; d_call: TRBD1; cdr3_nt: TGCGCCAGCAGCGCTACAGGGGGCACAGACGAGCAGTACTTC; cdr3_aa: CASSATGGTDEQYF
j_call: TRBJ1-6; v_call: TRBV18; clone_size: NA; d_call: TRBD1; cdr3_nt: TGTGCCAGCTCACCTACAGGGGATCTGTATAATTCACCCCTCCACTTT; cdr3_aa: CASSPTGDLYNSPLHF
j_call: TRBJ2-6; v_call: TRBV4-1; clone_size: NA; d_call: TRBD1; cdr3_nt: TGCGCCAGCAGCCAAGTGGGCGGACAGGGGAGGTCGTCTGGGGCCAACGTCCTGACTTTC; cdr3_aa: CASSQVGGQGRSSGANVLTF
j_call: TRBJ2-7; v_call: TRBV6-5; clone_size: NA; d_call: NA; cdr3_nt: TGTGCCAGCAGGAGGGAGGCAGGGAGGCCCTACGAGCAGTACTTC; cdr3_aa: CASRREAGRPYEQYF
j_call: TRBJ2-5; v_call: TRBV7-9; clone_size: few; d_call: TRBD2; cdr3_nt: TGTGCCAGCAGCTTAGCGGGAGGGGCAGAGACCCAGTACTTC; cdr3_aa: CASSLAGGAETQYF
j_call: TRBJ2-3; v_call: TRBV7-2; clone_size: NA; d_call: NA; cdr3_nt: TGTGCCAGCAGCTTACTCCCGCGAACCGACACGGTCTCAGATACGCAGTATTTT; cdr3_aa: CASSLLPRTDTVSDTQYF
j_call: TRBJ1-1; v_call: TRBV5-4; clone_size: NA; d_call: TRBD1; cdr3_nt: TGTGCCAGCAGCGACCGGGACAGGGCGAGGAACACTGAAGCTTTCTTT; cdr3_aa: CASSDRDRARNTEAFF
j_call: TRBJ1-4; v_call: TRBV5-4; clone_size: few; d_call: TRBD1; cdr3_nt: TGTGCCAGCAGCTCTCCCCGGGACAGGGCGGAAAAACTGTTTTTT; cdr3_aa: CASSSPRDRAEKLFF
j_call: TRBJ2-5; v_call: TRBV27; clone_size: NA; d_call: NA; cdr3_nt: TGTGCCAGCGCTATAGAGACCCAGTACTTC; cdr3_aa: CASAIETQYF
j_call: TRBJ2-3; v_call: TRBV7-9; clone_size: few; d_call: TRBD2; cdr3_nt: TGTGCCAGCAGCTTTCTCCTTAGCGGGGCCACAGATACGCAGTATTTT; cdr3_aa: CASSFLLSGATDTQYF
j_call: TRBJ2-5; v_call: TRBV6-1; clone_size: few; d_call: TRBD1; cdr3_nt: TGTGCCAGCAGCCAGGACAGGGTGGAGACCCAGTACTTC; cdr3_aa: CASSQDRVETQYF
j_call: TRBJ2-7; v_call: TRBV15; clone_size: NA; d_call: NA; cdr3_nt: TGTGCCACCAGCAGAGATTCCCCGGAGCAGTACTTC; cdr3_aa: CATSRDSPEQYF
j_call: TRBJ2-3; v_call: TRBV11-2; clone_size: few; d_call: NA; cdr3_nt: TGTGCCAGCAGCTTAGATCGATCCTTATACGGGGCAGATACGCAGTATTTT; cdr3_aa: CASSLDRSLYGADTQYF
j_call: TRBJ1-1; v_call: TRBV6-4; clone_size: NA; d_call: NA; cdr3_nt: TGTGCCAGCAGTGAAAAGCCCGCTGAAGCTTTCTTT; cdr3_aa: CASSEKPAEAFF
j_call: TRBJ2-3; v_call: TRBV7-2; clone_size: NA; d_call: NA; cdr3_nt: TGTGCCAGCAGCCCGCAGGGGCAGTACACAGATACGCAGTATTTT; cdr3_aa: CASSPQGQYTDTQYF
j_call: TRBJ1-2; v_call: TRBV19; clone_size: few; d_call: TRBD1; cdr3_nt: TGTGCCAGTAGTCCCAGGGGGCCTGGCTATGGCTACACCTTC; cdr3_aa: CASSPRGPGYGYTF
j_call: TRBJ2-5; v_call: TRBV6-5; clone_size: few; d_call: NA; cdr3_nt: TGTGCCAGCAGTAGGACAGTACAAGAGACCCAGTACTTC; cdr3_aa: CASSRTVQETQYF
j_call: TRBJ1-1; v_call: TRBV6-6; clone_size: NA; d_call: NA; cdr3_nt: TGTGCCAGCAGCCCACAGGACACTGAAGCTTTCTTT; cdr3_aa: CASSPQDTEAFF
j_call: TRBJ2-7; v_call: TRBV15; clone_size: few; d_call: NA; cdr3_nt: TGTGCCACCAGCAGAGAGGGGGTGGGAGCGGGTTACGAGCAGTACTTC; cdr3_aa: CATSREGVGAGYEQYF
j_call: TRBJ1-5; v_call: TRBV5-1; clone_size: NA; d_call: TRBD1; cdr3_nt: TGCGCCAGCAGCTTGGGGGGGACAGGGGGCAATCAGCCCCAGCATTTT; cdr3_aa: CASSLGGTGGNQPQHF
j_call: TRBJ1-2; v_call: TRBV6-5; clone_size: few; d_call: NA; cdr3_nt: TGTGCCAGCAGTTACTCCGGAGTTAACTATGGCTACACCTTC; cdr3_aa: CASSYSGVNYGYTF